This T cell receptor (beta chain) emerged from a study of T cells expressing NK-cell markers. Study summary: The study sequenced eight donors, seven HCMV-seropositive and one seronegative.

TCRdb reworked the 5' RACE reads into one entry per CDR3 protein, no DNA. This table lists under 2,500 distinct CDR3 sequences. In germline, CDR1 is SEHNR, CDR2 FQNEAQ (reference sequence). This CDR3 contains 15 residues. Sequencing input: blood T cells: a sorted CD56 or NKG2C T cell subset, CD4+ or CD8+ T cells, or bulk PBMC T cells (not recorded which). This chain links TRBV7-9 with TRBJ2-2; checking the TCRdb D call of TRBD1 is not possible without DNA. This receptor was identified in a woman younger than 35 in good health. CDR3 sequence: CASIPPLKYTGELFF.